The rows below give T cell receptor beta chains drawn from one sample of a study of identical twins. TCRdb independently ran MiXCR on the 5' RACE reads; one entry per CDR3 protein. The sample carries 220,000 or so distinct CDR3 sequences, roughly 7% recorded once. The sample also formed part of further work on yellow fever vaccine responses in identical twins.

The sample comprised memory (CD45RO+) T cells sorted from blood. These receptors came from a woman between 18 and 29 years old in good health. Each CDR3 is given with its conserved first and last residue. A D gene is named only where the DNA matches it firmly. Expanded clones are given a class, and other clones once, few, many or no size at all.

CDR3aa: CASRGTRDSGINYGYTF
CDR3nt: TGTGCCAGCAGAGGAACCCGGGACAGCGGGATTAACTATGGCTACACCTTC
d_gene: TRBD1
v_gene: TRBV3-1
abundance: .
j_gene: TRBJ1-2

CDR3aa: CASSKRFNEKLFF
CDR3nt: TGTGCCAGCAGCAAGCGGTTTAATGAAAAACTGTTTTTT
d_gene: .
v_gene: TRBV11-2
abundance: many
j_gene: TRBJ1-4

CDR3aa: CASSYSGTRGDTQYF
CDR3nt: TGTGCCAGCAGTTACTCGGGAACGAGGGGGGATACGCAGTATTTT
d_gene: .
v_gene: TRBV6-5
abundance: few
j_gene: TRBJ2-3

CDR3aa: CSARLGVAKNIQYF
CDR3nt: TGCAGTGCTAGATTGGGGGTAGCCAAAAACATTCAGTACTTC
d_gene: .
v_gene: TRBV20-1
abundance: few
j_gene: TRBJ2-4

CDR3aa: CSAPNSAGPTYNEQFF
CDR3nt: TGCAGTGCTCCGAACAGCGCGGGCCCTACCTACAATGAGCAGTTCTTC
d_gene: .
v_gene: TRBV20-1
abundance: many
j_gene: TRBJ2-1

CDR3aa: CSAPKTYMNTEAFF
CDR3nt: TGCAGTGCTCCTAAGACCTATATGAACACTGAAGCTTTCTTT
d_gene: .
v_gene: TRBV20-1
abundance: .
j_gene: TRBJ1-1

CDR3aa: CASSQDQPRVPTDTQYF
CDR3nt: TGCGCCAGCAGCCAAGATCAGCCCAGGGTACCCACAGATACGCAGTATTTT
d_gene: .
v_gene: TRBV4-1
abundance: .
j_gene: TRBJ2-3

CDR3aa: CASSEDRGTHLYNEQFF
CDR3nt: TGTGCCAGCAGTGAAGACAGGGGGACGCATTTATACAATGAGCAGTTCTTC
d_gene: TRBD1
v_gene: TRBV25-1
abundance: few
j_gene: TRBJ2-1

CDR3aa: CSASLPGQGYTQYF
CDR3nt: TGCAGTGCTAGTCTTCCGGGACAGGGTTATACGCAGTATTTT
d_gene: TRBD1
v_gene: TRBV20-1
abundance: many
j_gene: TRBJ2-3

CDR3aa: CAISPGATYEQYF
CDR3nt: TGTGCCATCAGCCCGGGCGCAACCTACGAGCAGTACTTC
d_gene: .
v_gene: TRBV10-3
abundance: many
j_gene: TRBJ2-7

CDR3aa: CASSETQNIQYF
CDR3nt: TGTGCCAGCAGTGAGACGCAAAACATTCAGTACTTC
d_gene: .
v_gene: TRBV2
abundance: .
j_gene: TRBJ2-4

CDR3aa: CASSHRTGSDEQYF
CDR3nt: TGTGCCAGCAGTCATAGGACAGGGTCGGACGAGCAGTACTTC
d_gene: TRBD1
v_gene: TRBV6-1
abundance: .
j_gene: TRBJ2-7

CDR3aa: CASSQEGSGTSTDTQYF
CDR3nt: TGCGCCAGCAGCCAAGAGGGGAGCGGGACTAGCACAGATACGCAGTATTTT
d_gene: TRBD2
v_gene: TRBV4-1
abundance: many
j_gene: TRBJ2-3

CDR3aa: CASSSGGGSTDTQYF
CDR3nt: TGTGCCAGCAGCTCAGGGGGGGGCTCCACAGATACGCAGTATTTT
d_gene: .
v_gene: TRBV7-6
abundance: .
j_gene: TRBJ2-3

CDR3aa: CASRLGREETYEQYF
CDR3nt: TGTGCCAGCAGATTAGGGCGGGAGGAGACCTACGAGCAGTACTTC
d_gene: TRBD2
v_gene: TRBV12-3/TRBV12-4
abundance: .
j_gene: TRBJ2-7

CDR3aa: CASRVAGGLNEQFF
CDR3nt: TGTGCCAGCAGGGTAGCGGGAGGGTTGAATGAGCAGTTCTTC
d_gene: TRBD2
v_gene: TRBV12-3/TRBV12-4
abundance: many
j_gene: TRBJ2-1

CDR3aa: CASSTRGADPPTDTQYF
CDR3nt: TGCGCCAGCAGCACCCGAGGAGCGGACCCTCCCACAGATACGCAGTATTTT
d_gene: .
v_gene: TRBV5-1
abundance: few
j_gene: TRBJ2-3

CDR3aa: CSVVVSDTHNQPQHF
CDR3nt: TGCAGCGTTGTTGTTTCGGACACCCATAATCAGCCCCAGCATTTT
d_gene: .
v_gene: TRBV29-1
abundance: few
j_gene: TRBJ1-5

CDR3aa: CASSPIADTQYF
CDR3nt: TGTGCCAGCAGCCCTATCGCAGATACGCAGTATTTT
d_gene: .
v_gene: TRBV11-2
abundance: many
j_gene: TRBJ2-3

CDR3aa: CASSSPSGTSGPLGYEQYF
CDR3nt: TGTGCCAGCAGTTCCCCCTCCGGGACTAGCGGCCCCCTCGGTTACGAGCAGTACTTC
d_gene: TRBD2
v_gene: TRBV28
abundance: .
j_gene: TRBJ2-7

CDR3aa: CASSSRPQGERRNTIYF
CDR3nt: TGTGCCAGCAGCTCCCGGCCGCAGGGGGAAAGGAGAAACACCATATATTTT
d_gene: TRBD1
v_gene: TRBV7-2
abundance: few
j_gene: TRBJ1-3

CDR3aa: CASSLAASGGTDTQYF
CDR3nt: TGTGCCAGCAGCTTAGCGGCTAGCGGGGGAACAGATACGCAGTATTTT
d_gene: TRBD2
v_gene: TRBV7-9
abundance: many
j_gene: TRBJ2-3

CDR3aa: CASSLADSGYNEQFF
CDR3nt: TGCGCCAGCAGCTTGGCGGACTCGGGATACAATGAGCAGTTCTTC
d_gene: .
v_gene: TRBV5-1
abundance: many
j_gene: TRBJ2-1

CDR3aa: CASSEFNTGELFF
CDR3nt: TGTGCCAGCAGTGAATTTAACACCGGGGAGCTGTTTTTT
d_gene: .
v_gene: TRBV2
abundance: many
j_gene: TRBJ2-2

CDR3aa: CASSQGADPRQFF
CDR3nt: TGTGCCAGCAGCCAAGGGGCTGACCCCCGGCAGTTCTTC
d_gene: .
v_gene: TRBV3-1
abundance: few
j_gene: TRBJ2-1

CDR3aa: CASTDAVTKAFF
CDR3nt: TGTGCCAGCACCGACGCGGTCACAAAGGCTTTCTTT
d_gene: .
v_gene: TRBV6-5
abundance: .
j_gene: TRBJ1-1

CDR3aa: CASSLGSSSGANVLTF
CDR3nt: TGTGCCAGCAGCTTGGGCAGTAGCTCTGGGGCCAACGTCCTGACTTTC
d_gene: .
v_gene: TRBV5-5
abundance: few
j_gene: TRBJ2-6

CDR3aa: CASSHLLRLAGDWDEQFF
CDR3nt: TGCGCCAGCAGCCACTTACTTAGACTAGCGGGGGATTGGGATGAGCAGTTCTTC
d_gene: TRBD2
v_gene: TRBV4-1
abundance: many
j_gene: TRBJ2-1

CDR3aa: CASSYSPGRSSYNEQFF
CDR3nt: TGTGCCAGCAGTTACTCGCCGGGGCGGAGCTCCTACAATGAGCAGTTCTTC
d_gene: .
v_gene: TRBV6-7
abundance: .
j_gene: TRBJ2-1

CDR3aa: CASSLTEGHKNIQYF
CDR3nt: TGCGCCAGCAGCTTGACAGAGGGACACAAAAACATTCAGTACTTC
d_gene: .
v_gene: TRBV5-1
abundance: few
j_gene: TRBJ2-4

CDR3aa: CASSKEGRRDSPLHF
CDR3nt: TGTGCCAGCAGTAAGGAGGGACGGAGGGATTCACCCCTCCACTTT
d_gene: .
v_gene: TRBV6-1
abundance: .
j_gene: TRBJ1-6

CDR3aa: CASSEASGGYQETQYF
CDR3nt: TGCGCCAGCAGTGAGGCTAGCGGGGGGTATCAAGAGACCCAGTACTTC
d_gene: TRBD2
v_gene: TRBV5-1
abundance: many
j_gene: TRBJ2-5

CDR3aa: CSARESQGNQPQHF
CDR3nt: TGCAGTGCTAGAGAATCACAGGGGAATCAGCCCCAGCATTTT
d_gene: TRBD1
v_gene: TRBV20-1
abundance: many
j_gene: TRBJ1-5

CDR3aa: CASSSQGNSNQPQHF
CDR3nt: TGTGCCAGCAGCTCCCAGGGGAATAGCAATCAGCCCCAGCATTTT
d_gene: .
v_gene: TRBV5-6
abundance: few
j_gene: TRBJ1-5

CDR3aa: CAISPMRASAANEQFF
CDR3nt: TGTGCCATCAGTCCTATGAGAGCATCCGCTGCGAATGAGCAGTTCTTC
d_gene: .
v_gene: TRBV10-3
abundance: many
j_gene: TRBJ2-1

CDR3aa: CASSLKISGRAGEQYF
CDR3nt: TGTGCCAGCAGTTTGAAAATTAGCGGGAGGGCCGGCGAGCAGTACTTC
d_gene: TRBD2
v_gene: TRBV12-3/TRBV12-4
abundance: many
j_gene: TRBJ2-7

CDR3aa: CASTTGPSTDTQYF
CDR3nt: TGTGCCAGCACCACAGGTCCCTCCACAGATACGCAGTATTTT
d_gene: .
v_gene: TRBV9
abundance: many
j_gene: TRBJ2-3

CDR3aa: CASSENSVVEQFF
CDR3nt: TGTGCCAGCAGTGAAAACTCGGTGGTTGAGCAGTTCTTC
d_gene: .
v_gene: TRBV6-1
abundance: .
j_gene: TRBJ2-1

CDR3aa: CASSGSRDSWVGEQFF
CDR3nt: TGCGCCAGCAGCGGAAGCAGGGACAGCTGGGTAGGTGAGCAGTTCTTC
d_gene: TRBD1
v_gene: TRBV4-1
abundance: few
j_gene: TRBJ2-1

CDR3aa: CASSQSSFGTSEYNEQFF
CDR3nt: TGTGCCAGCAGCCAATCCTCATTTGGGACTAGCGAGTACAATGAGCAGTTCTTC
d_gene: TRBD2
v_gene: TRBV4-2
abundance: few
j_gene: TRBJ2-1

CDR3aa: CASSYGQGAPGNTIYF
CDR3nt: TGTGCCAGCAGTTACGGTCAGGGGGCACCCGGAAACACCATATATTTT
d_gene: TRBD1
v_gene: TRBV6-5
abundance: .
j_gene: TRBJ1-3

CDR3aa: CASSVTEGAGDTQYF
CDR3nt: TGTGCCAGCAGCGTCACCGAGGGGGCTGGGGATACGCAGTATTTT
d_gene: TRBD1
v_gene: TRBV28
abundance: .
j_gene: TRBJ2-3

CDR3aa: CASSRTSGWKTQYF
CDR3nt: TGTGCCAGCAGTAGAACTAGCGGGTGGAAGACCCAGTACTTC
d_gene: TRBD2
v_gene: TRBV6-1
abundance: few
j_gene: TRBJ2-5

CDR3aa: CASSRSPWAWGTDTQYF
CDR3nt: TGTGCCAGCAGTCGATCCCCTTGGGCGTGGGGCACAGATACGCAGTATTTT
d_gene: .
v_gene: TRBV6-1
abundance: .
j_gene: TRBJ2-3

CDR3aa: CASRSNRDYYNEQFF
CDR3nt: TGTGCCAGCAGGAGCAACCGGGACTACTACAATGAGCAGTTCTTC
d_gene: TRBD2
v_gene: TRBV6-1
abundance: few
j_gene: TRBJ2-1

CDR3aa: CASGRTGGFGTQYF
CDR3nt: TGTGCCAGCGGTCGGACAGGGGGCTTTGGTACGCAGTATTTT
d_gene: TRBD1
v_gene: TRBV25-1
abundance: few
j_gene: TRBJ2-3

CDR3aa: CASAPGAPDQETQYF
CDR3nt: TGCGCCAGCGCGCCCGGGGCTCCGGACCAAGAGACCCAGTACTTC
d_gene: .
v_gene: TRBV10-1
abundance: few
j_gene: TRBJ2-5

CDR3aa: CASSLQSGIRETQYF
CDR3nt: TGTGCCAGCAGTCTACAGAGCGGGATCAGGGAGACCCAGTACTTC
d_gene: TRBD2
v_gene: TRBV6-5
abundance: .
j_gene: TRBJ2-5

CDR3aa: CASSQDTVSEAFF
CDR3nt: TGTGCCAGCAGTCAAGACACCGTCAGTGAAGCTTTCTTT
d_gene: .
v_gene: TRBV7-9
abundance: many
j_gene: TRBJ1-1

CDR3aa: CATSSGGGRTDTQYF
CDR3nt: TGTGCCACCAGTTCGGGCGGGGGTCGAACAGATACGCAGTATTTT
d_gene: TRBD2
v_gene: TRBV24-1
abundance: few
j_gene: TRBJ2-3

CDR3aa: CASSPTGATNTGELFF
CDR3nt: TGCGCCAGCAGCCCAACAGGGGCGACGAACACCGGGGAGCTGTTTTTT
d_gene: TRBD1
v_gene: TRBV4-1
abundance: .
j_gene: TRBJ2-2

CDR3aa: CASSQGTKTQYF
CDR3nt: TGTGCCAGCAGCCAAGGAACGAAGACCCAGTACTTC
d_gene: .
v_gene: TRBV14
abundance: .
j_gene: TRBJ2-5

CDR3aa: CASSEREQFF
CDR3nt: TGTGCCAGCAGTGAAAGGGAACAGTTCTTC
d_gene: .
v_gene: TRBV25-1
abundance: many
j_gene: TRBJ2-1

CDR3aa: CSARSTSGRIGNEQFF
CDR3nt: TGCAGTGCTAGGTCGACTAGCGGGAGGATAGGCAATGAGCAGTTCTTC
d_gene: TRBD2
v_gene: TRBV20-1
abundance: .
j_gene: TRBJ2-1

CDR3aa: CASSIDRGTQPQHF
CDR3nt: TGTGCCAGCAGCATCGACAGGGGCACTCAGCCCCAGCATTTT
d_gene: TRBD1
v_gene: TRBV27
abundance: few
j_gene: TRBJ1-5